Included here is one TCR beta chain sequence, with context. Mismatch with germline at one junction end may stem from a read error. CDR3 length: 12 residues. Germline assignment: CDR1 WNHNN and CDR2 SYGVQD (reference sequence). Profiled with immunoSEQ multiplex PCR; TCRdb holds only in-frame clones, not every one. The data hold tens of thousands of clones, with about 88% observed a single time. This entry is derived from a study of control samples from healthy donors and cancer patients. This sequence joins TRBV10-1 and TRBJ2-7; D is unresolved. This clonotype was obtained from a man between 65 and 79 years old with lung cancer. Sequenced sample: PBMCs. CDR3: CASSESLKRQNF. CDR3 nucleotide sequence: TGCGCCAGCAGTGAGTCCTTGAAGAGGCAGAACTTC.